These T cell receptor beta chains were read from a single sample in a study of T cell repertoires in cytomegalovirus infection. MiXCR was run by TCRdb on the reads, yielding one entry per CDR3 protein. In the table there are fewer than 350,000 distinct CDR3 sequences, roughly a sixth of which are singletons. Material: PBMCs. All receptors derive from a human donor in good health (CMV status not recorded). Some clones in this sample may be carry-over from other donors' samples. Both conserved end residues are part of each CDR3. The D gene is left open where the match is weak. Size values are once, few and many counts, or a class for expanded clones, and some rows have none.

abundance | j_gene | d_gene | v_gene | CDR3aa | CDR3nt
few | TRBJ2-1 | NA | TRBV19 | CASSITGFSYNEQFF | TGTGCCAGTAGTATTACAGGGTTTTCCTACAATGAGCAGTTCTTC
NA | TRBJ1-2 | NA | TRBV29-1 | CSVEVVRGDGYTF | TGCAGCGTTGAAGTTGTTCGAGGCGATGGCTACACCTTC
few | TRBJ1-6 | NA | TRBV5-6 | CASSLGTTGPSNSPLHF | TGTGCCAGCAGCTTGGGAACGACCGGGCCCTCCAATTCACCCCTCCACTTT
NA | TRBJ2-3 | NA | TRBV6-1 | CASSWGGAKDTQYF | TGTGCCAGCAGTTGGGGGGGGGCGAAGGATACGCAGTATTTT
few | TRBJ1-2 | NA | TRBV15 | CATSRDETDGYTF | TGTGCCACCAGCAGAGATGAGACAGATGGCTACACCTTC
medium-sized | TRBJ2-7 | NA | TRBV7-2 | CASSLARSIREQYF | TGTGCCAGCAGCTTAGCGCGTAGCATCCGCGAGCAGTACTTC
many | TRBJ2-5 | NA | TRBV28 | CASSLGQHKELETQYF | TGTGCCAGCAGTCTTGGACAGCACAAAGAGTTGGAGACCCAGTACTTC
few | TRBJ2-6 | NA | TRBV6-5 | CASSIDGSSGANVLTF | TGTGCCAGCAGCATCGACGGCTCCTCTGGGGCCAACGTCCTGACTTTC
few | TRBJ2-7 | TRBD1 | TRBV20-1 | CSARGRTGTYEQYF | TGCAGTGCTAGAGGGAGGACAGGTACCTACGAGCAGTACTTC
NA | TRBJ2-2 | NA | TRBV27 | CASSFPGSRTGELFF | TGTGCCAGCAGTTTTCCAGGGAGTCGCACCGGGGAGCTGTTTTTT
many | TRBJ2-5 | NA | TRBV7-2 | CASSSLLARETQYF | TGTGCCAGCAGCTCCCTTCTAGCGAGGGAGACCCAGTACTTC